These T cell receptor beta chains were read from a single sample in a study of blood T cell repertoires in COVID-19. Sequencing used immunoSEQ multiplex PCR; TCRdb keeps in-frame clones, though not all of them. The sample lists 95,000 to 110,000 clones, roughly nine tenths occurring once. Source material: peripheral blood. These receptors were taken from a woman aged 55-70 years with acute or convalescent COVID-19. Each CDR3 is given with its conserved first and last residue. The D gene is left open where the match is weak. The listing skips clone size in some rows; elsewhere it reads once, few, many or a size class.

v_gene	d_gene	abundance	j_gene	CDR3nt	CDR3aa
TRBV11-2	NA	NA	TRBJ2-7	TGTGCCAGCAGCTTAGATTCGAGCGTCGCTCCCTACGAGCAGTACTTC	CASSLDSSVAPYEQYF
TRBV11-3	NA	NA	TRBJ2-1	TGTGCCAGCAGCTTAGGCCCGGTTAATGAGCAGTTCTTC	CASSLGPVNEQFF
TRBV7-9	TRBD1	NA	TRBJ2-3	TGTGCCAGCAGCTTAAGACAGGGCTCAGATACGCAGTATTTT	CASSLRQGSDTQYF
TRBV13	TRBD2	NA	TRBJ2-5	TGTGCCAGCAGCTGGGGACTAGCGGTCCGAGAGACCCAGTACTTC	CASSWGLAVRETQYF
TRBV6-2/TRBV6-3	NA	NA	TRBJ2-1	TGTGCCAGCAGCCGTGAGGGGGAGGGAAGCCACAATGAGCAGTTCTTC	CASSREGEGSHNEQFF
TRBV18	TRBD1	NA	TRBJ2-2	TGTGCCAGCTCACCATCCCCGGGACAGGGTGGCACCGGGGAGCTGTTTTTT	CASSPSPGQGGTGELFF
TRBV5-1	NA	once	TRBJ2-2	TGCGCCAGCAGCTTGGCCCCAGCGACTAACACCGGGGAGCTGTTTTTT	CASSLAPATNTGELFF
TRBV7-2	NA	NA	TRBJ2-7	TGTGCCAGCAGCTGGGGCCCTGAGTACGAGCAGTACTTC	CASSWGPEYEQYF
TRBV28	TRBD1	NA	TRBJ1-1	TGTGCCAGCAGTTTAGGCAGGGGGCGCGGAGCTTTCTTT	CASSLGRGRGAFF
TRBV3-1/TRBV3-2	NA	once	TRBJ1-1	TGTGCCAGCAGCCAAGAAAGGGAGACTGAAGCTTTCTTT	CASSQERETEAFF
TRBV5-8	TRBD1	NA	TRBJ1-2	TGTGCCAGCAGCTTCGACAGGGGCGGCTACACCTTC	CASSFDRGGYTF
TRBV15	NA	NA	TRBJ1-2	TGTGCCACCAGCGGCAATGGGGAGGAGGGCTACACCTTC	CATSGNGEEGYTF
TRBV7-6	TRBD2	NA	TRBJ2-5	TGTGCCAGCAGCCCCTTACGGACTAGCAGACAAGAGACCCAGTACTTC	CASSPLRTSRQETQYF
TRBV19	NA	NA	TRBJ2-3	TGTGCCAGTAGTATAGACCCCCGTAGGGGGGATACGCAGTATTTT	CASSIDPRRGDTQYF
TRBV23-1	TRBD2	NA	TRBJ2-3	TGCGCCAGCAGAGTGACACCTTGCGGGGTCGGGTTGGCGGGAGCCACAGATACGCAGTATTTT	CASRVTPCGVGLAGATDTQYF
TRBV3-1/TRBV3-2	NA	NA	TRBJ1-1	TGTGCCAGCAGCCAAGGTGGGGCGACTGAGGCTTTCTTT	CASSQGGATEAFF
TRBV5-4	NA	NA	TRBJ1-1	TGTGCCAGCAGTTTACAGGGCAACACTGAAGCTTTCTTT	CASSLQGNTEAFF
TRBV3-1/TRBV3-2	NA	once	TRBJ2-6	TGTGCCAGCAGCCTACAGGGATCTGGGGCCAACGTCCTGACTTTC	CASSLQGSGANVLTF
TRBV7-6	NA	NA	TRBJ1-6	TGTGCCAGCAGCTTAGACCCCCCTACCCTCGTTAATTCACCCCTCCACTTT	CASSLDPPTLVNSPLHF
TRBV6-4	TRBD1	NA	TRBJ1-5	TGTGCCAGCGGGACAGGGAACCAGCCCCAGCATTTT	CASGTGNQPQHF
TRBV6-5	NA	NA	TRBJ1-2	TGTGCCAGCAGACTCCCTGGGGGGGGAACCTACACCTTC	CASRLPGGGTYTF
TRBV19	NA	NA	TRBJ1-2	TGTGCCAGTAGTATAGGCGGGGGGGCTGGCTACACCTTC	CASSIGGGAGYTF
TRBV11-3	NA	few	TRBJ1-5	TGTGCCAGCAGCTTAGAGAGGAATCAGCCCCAGCATTTT	CASSLERNQPQHF
TRBV6-6	NA	NA	TRBJ1-3	TGTGCCAGCAGTTACTCGAGGGTCGGAAACACCATATATTTT	CASSYSRVGNTIYF
TRBV28	NA	NA	TRBJ1-5	TGTGCCAGCAGCCCAGGGGTTTCCAATCAGCCCCAGCATTTT	CASSPGVSNQPQHF
TRBV7-2	TRBD2	NA	TRBJ2-3	TGTGCCAGCAGCTTCGGACTAGCGGGAGATACGCAGTATTTT	CASSFGLAGDTQYF
TRBV29-1	NA	NA	TRBJ1-2	TGCAGCGTTGTTGGCCCGGCCGACAGCAACTATGGCTACACCTTC	CSVVGPADSNYGYTF
TRBV6-5	TRBD1	NA	TRBJ2-1	TGTGCCAGCTCCGACAGGGGGCGCGACAATGAGCAGTTCTTC	CASSDRGRDNEQFF
TRBV5-5	NA	NA	TRBJ2-2	TGTGCCAGCAGCTCGGACGGGATAGAGGTCGGGGAGCTGTTTTTT	CASSSDGIEVGELFF
TRBV30	NA	NA	TRBJ1-5	TGTGCCTGGACCCCCGGAGGGGTCGTCCGCGTTAGCAATCAGCCCCAGCATTTT	CAWTPGGVVRVSNQPQHF
TRBV5-1	TRBD1	NA	TRBJ1-2	TGCGCCAGCAGCCCGGGGGACAGAAACTATGGCTACACCTTC	CASSPGDRNYGYTF
TRBV7-9	NA	NA	TRBJ1-4	TGTGCCAGCAGCCCAGGGGTCGGTAATGAAAAACTGTTTTTT	CASSPGVGNEKLFF
TRBV3-1/TRBV3-2	NA	NA	TRBJ2-1	TGTGCCAGCAGCCAAGGAATCGGACTAAACAATGAGCAGTTCTTC	CASSQGIGLNNEQFF
TRBV15	NA	once	TRBJ1-5	TGTGCCACCAGCAGAGCACCAGGGTCGGGTCAGCCCCAGCATTTT	CATSRAPGSGQPQHF
TRBV9	NA	NA	TRBJ2-1	TGTGCCAGCAGCGTAGGAGGTCAGCGGGTAAATGAGCAGTTCTTC	CASSVGGQRVNEQFF
TRBV9	TRBD2	NA	TRBJ2-5	TGTGCCAGCAGCGTAGGGCTAGCGGGAGGGGAGACCCAGTACTTC	CASSVGLAGGETQYF
TRBV4-2	NA	NA	TRBJ2-7	TGTGCCAGCAGCCACCTACTGGACTCCGCCCTAGACGAGCAGTACTTC	CASSHLLDSALDEQYF
TRBV7-2	TRBD2	NA	TRBJ2-7	TGTGCCAGCAGCTTAGGACTAGCGGGAGGTGACGAGCAGTACTTC	CASSLGLAGGDEQYF
TRBV20-1	NA	once	TRBJ1-5	TGCAGTGCTGGTGACAGGAAAGGTCAGCCCCAGCATTTT	CSAGDRKGQPQHF
TRBV5-1	TRBD1	once	TRBJ1-2	TGCGCCAGCAGGCTCGACAGGGGCGATGGCTACACCTTC	CASRLDRGDGYTF